This T cell receptor (beta chain) comes out of a study of T cell responses to AZD1222 COVID-19 vaccine. A word on this clone: As yet, its antigen is unknown.

The V gene's germline CDR1 is MDHEN and CDR2 SYDVKM. The length of the CDR3 is 17 residues. V trimming: 7 bases; J trimming: 3 bases; junction bases outside the gene matches: 13. The assay was immunoSEQ multiplex PCR, and TCRdb's table has in-frame clones only and misses some. The table has about 120,000 clones, 81% seen once; the top ten hold 4% to 5%. Study-level findings and limits: The donor group comprised mostly white British people and more females; the analysis possibly underestimated clonal diversity. With two AZD1222 doses given, Spike-specific TCR breadth and depth both rose. Spike-wide vaccine-associated CD4 TCRs dominated at 160-218 and 743-854.

The sample in question was peripheral blood, obtained on day 0 of AZD1222 vaccination. The TCR comes from an adult in good health. The chain is built from TRBV28 and TRBJ1-4, with 8 bases identical to TRBD1. CDR3 sequence (DNA): TGTGCCAGCACAGATCCGACAGGGGTCCTGGCTAATGAAAAACTGTTTTTT. This translates into CASTDPTGVLANEKLFF.